This T cell receptor (beta chain) was sequenced during a study of T cells in women clearing cervical HPV infection. General study points: Combining TCR richness with V gene abundances gave around 0.83 AUC. Repertoire richness, not evenness, was significantly elevated in CIN3+ cases versus controls. Unknown T-cell numbers per sample may underlie the richness differences.

Cervical HPV DNA detected by MY09/MY11 PCR, typed by dot-blot. The CDR3 extends over 13 amino acids. Germline CDR1 and CDR2: GTSNPN and SVGIG (reference sequence). With V trimmed by 8 bases and J by 6 bases, 8 bases remained unmatched. With regard to this clone: The antigen remains unidentified. Read sequence stops 3 residues before the CDR3 end, and the germline J gene provides the missing end.

The data were produced by immunoSEQ multiplex PCR, yet TCRdb's version contains in-frame clones alone and is incomplete. This sample's table reports about 20,000 clones. The rearrangement links TRBV30 to TRBJ1-4; the match to TRBD1 covers 8 bases. Input material: blood buffy coat. The source is a woman aged 18-69 years with a cervical HPV16 infection that either progressed to CIN3+ or cleared (not recorded which). The CDR3 protein is CAGQTGAHEKLFF. The part of the CDR3 DNA that was read is TGTGCCGGTCAGACAGGGGCTCATGAAAAA.